This TCR beta chain was obtained from a study of molecular identifiers for immune sequencing clone quantification. In this sample, this clonotype turned up many times. TCRdb re-called the PCR reads with MiXCR, one entry per CDR3 protein. Of about 35,000 distinct CDR3 sequences in the sample, 19% are singletons; the top ten hold more than 0.95%. The TCR sequence derives from a human donor in good health. Some libraries in this study had Jurkat cell RNA spiked in. Source material: naive CD8+ T cells from blood, with Jurkat cell RNA spiked in. Subset here: FACS-sorted CD8+CD4-CCR7+CD45RA+ naive T cells.

Here the CDR3 DNA reads TGCGCCAGCAGCCAAGACATGGCAGGCTATGGCTACACCTTC. Protein product: CASSQDMAGYGYTF. V and J are TRBV4-1 and TRBJ1-2; no clear D. This CDR3 contains 14 residues. Trimming stripped 0 bases from V and 4 bases from J, with 9 bases between. CDR1 and CDR2 (germline): MGHRA, YSYEKL.